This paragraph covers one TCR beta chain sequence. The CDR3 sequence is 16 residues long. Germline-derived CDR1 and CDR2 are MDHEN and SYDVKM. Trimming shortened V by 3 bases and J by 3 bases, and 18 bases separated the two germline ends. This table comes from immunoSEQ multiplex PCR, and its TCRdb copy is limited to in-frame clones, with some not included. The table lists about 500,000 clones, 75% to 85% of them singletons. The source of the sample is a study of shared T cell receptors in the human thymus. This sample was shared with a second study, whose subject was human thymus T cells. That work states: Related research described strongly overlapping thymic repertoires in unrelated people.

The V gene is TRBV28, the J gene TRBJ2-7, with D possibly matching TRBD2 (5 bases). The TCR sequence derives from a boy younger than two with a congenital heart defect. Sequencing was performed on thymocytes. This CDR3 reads CASSFPSRRRSYEQYF. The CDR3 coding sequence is TGTGCCAGCAGTTTTCCGTCCAGGCGGAGGAGCTACGAGCAGTACTTC.